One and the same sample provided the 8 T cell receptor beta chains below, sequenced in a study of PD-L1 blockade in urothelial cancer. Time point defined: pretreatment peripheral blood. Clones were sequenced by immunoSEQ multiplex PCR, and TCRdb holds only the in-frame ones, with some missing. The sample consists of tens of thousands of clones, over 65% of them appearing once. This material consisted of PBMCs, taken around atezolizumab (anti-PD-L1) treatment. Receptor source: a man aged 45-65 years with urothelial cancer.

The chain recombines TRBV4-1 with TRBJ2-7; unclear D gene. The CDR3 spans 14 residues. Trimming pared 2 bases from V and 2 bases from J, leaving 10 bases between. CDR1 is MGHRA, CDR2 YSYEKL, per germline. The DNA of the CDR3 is TGCGCCAGCAGCCAATTTGGGCAGCCCTACGAGCAGTACTTC. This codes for CASSQFGQPYEQYF.

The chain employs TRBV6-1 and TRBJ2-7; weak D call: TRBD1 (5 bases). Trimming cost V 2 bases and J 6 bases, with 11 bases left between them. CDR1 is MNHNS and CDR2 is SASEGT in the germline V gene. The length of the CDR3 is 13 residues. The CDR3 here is CASSESQGSEQYF. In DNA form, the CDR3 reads TGTGCCAGCAGTGAAAGCCAGGGTTCCGAGCAGTACTTC.

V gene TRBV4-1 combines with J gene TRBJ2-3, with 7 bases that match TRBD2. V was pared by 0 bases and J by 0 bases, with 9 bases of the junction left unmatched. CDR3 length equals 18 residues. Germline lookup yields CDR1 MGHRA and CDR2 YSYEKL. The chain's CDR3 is CASSQEPPSGPSTDTQYF. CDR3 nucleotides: TGCGCCAGCAGCCAAGAGCCCCCTAGCGGCCCTAGCACAGATACGCAGTATTTT.

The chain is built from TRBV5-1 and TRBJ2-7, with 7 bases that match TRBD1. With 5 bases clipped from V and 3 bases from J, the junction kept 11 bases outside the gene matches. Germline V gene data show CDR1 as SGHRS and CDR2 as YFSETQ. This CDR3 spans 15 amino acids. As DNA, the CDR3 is TGCGCCAGCAGTTCGTCAGGGGGAAATAACTACGAGCAGTACTTC. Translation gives CASSSSGGNNYEQYF.

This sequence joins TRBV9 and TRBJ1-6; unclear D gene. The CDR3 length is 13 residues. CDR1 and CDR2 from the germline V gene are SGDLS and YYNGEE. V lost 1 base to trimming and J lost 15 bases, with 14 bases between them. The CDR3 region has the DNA TGTGCCAGCAGCGTAACCCCGGACGCGGGCCTCCACTTT. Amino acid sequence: CASSVTPDAGLHF.

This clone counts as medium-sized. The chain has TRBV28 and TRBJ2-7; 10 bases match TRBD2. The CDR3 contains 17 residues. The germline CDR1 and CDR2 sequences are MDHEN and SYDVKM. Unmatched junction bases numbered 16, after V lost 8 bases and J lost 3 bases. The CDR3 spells CASANTREGLALYEQYF. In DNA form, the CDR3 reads TGTGCCAGCGCAAACACGCGGGAGGGACTAGCGCTCTACGAGCAGTACTTC.

The CDR3 sequence is CASSGGGSNEQFF. The DNA for the CDR3 is TGCGCCAGCAGTGGTGGGGGGTCCAATGAGCAGTTCTTC. The chain recombines TRBV10-2 with TRBJ2-1, with D tentatively TRBD2 (6 bases). The V end lost 4 bases, the J end lost 6 bases, and 10 bases lay between the germline ends. CDR1 WSHSY and CDR2 SAAADI come from the germline V gene. The CDR3 length is 13 residues.

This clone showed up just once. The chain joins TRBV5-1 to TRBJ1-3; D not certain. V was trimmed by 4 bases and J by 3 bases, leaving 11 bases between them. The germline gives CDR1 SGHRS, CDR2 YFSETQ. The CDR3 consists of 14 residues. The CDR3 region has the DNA TGCGCCAGCAGCCTCGGAGATAATGGAAACACCATATATTTT. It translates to CASSLGDNGNTIYF.